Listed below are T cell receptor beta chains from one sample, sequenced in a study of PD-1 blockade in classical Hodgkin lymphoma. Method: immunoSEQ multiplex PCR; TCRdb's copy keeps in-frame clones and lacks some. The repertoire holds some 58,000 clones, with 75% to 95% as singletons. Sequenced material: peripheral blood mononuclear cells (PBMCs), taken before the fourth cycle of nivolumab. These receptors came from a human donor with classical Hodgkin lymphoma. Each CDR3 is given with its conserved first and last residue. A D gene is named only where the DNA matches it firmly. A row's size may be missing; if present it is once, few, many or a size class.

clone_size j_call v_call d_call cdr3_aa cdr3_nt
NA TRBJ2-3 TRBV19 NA CASISRGSTDTQYF TGTGCCAGTATTAGTCGGGGTAGCACAGATACGCAGTATTTT
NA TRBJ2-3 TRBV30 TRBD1 CAWAGTGGEGDTQYF TGTGCCTGGGCCGGGACAGGGGGCGAAGGAGATACGCAGTATTTT
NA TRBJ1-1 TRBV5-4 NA CASRSELQGTEAFF TGTGCCAGCAGGTCGGAACTACAGGGTACTGAAGCTTTCTTT
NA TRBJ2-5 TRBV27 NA CASSFWTRGKETQYF TGTGCCAGCAGTTTTTGGACAAGGGGGAAAGAGACCCAGTACTTC
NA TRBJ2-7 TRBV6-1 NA CASSEWYRGNYEQYF TGTGCCAGCAGTGAATGGTACCGGGGAAACTACGAGCAGTACTTC
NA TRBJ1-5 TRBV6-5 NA CASGQTGTSNQPQHF TGTGCCAGCGGGCAGACAGGAACTAGCAATCAGCCCCAGCATTTT
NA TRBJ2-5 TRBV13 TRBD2 CASSLSILAGELTGWETQYF TGTGCCAGCAGCTTATCTATCTTAGCGGGGGAACTGACAGGTTGGGAGACCCAGTACTTC
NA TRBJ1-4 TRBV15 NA CATSLRGATNEKLFF TGTGCCACCAGCCTCCGGGGGGCAACTAATGAAAAACTGTTTTTT
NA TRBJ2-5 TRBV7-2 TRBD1 CASSQTGGRTQYF TGTGCCAGCAGCCAGACAGGGGGTCGGACCCAGTACTTC
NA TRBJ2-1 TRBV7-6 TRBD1 CASSPDRSWVNEQFF TGTGCCAGCAGCCCGGACAGGAGCTGGGTGAATGAGCAGTTCTTC
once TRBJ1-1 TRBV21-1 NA CARGRAPGHTEAFF TGTGCTCGGGGGCGGGCACCGGGTCACACTGAAGCTTTCTTT
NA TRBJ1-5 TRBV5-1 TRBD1 CASSLGTGYQPQHF TGCGCCAGCAGCTTGGGGACAGGGTATCAGCCCCAGCATTTT
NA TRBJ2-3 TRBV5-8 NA CASSPGGWGGTDTQYF TGTGCCAGCAGCCCCGGAGGTTGGGGGGGCACAGATACGCAGTATTTT
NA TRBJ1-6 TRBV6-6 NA CASSYSVNSPLHF TGTGCCAGCAGTTACTCCGTCAATTCACCCCTCCACTTT
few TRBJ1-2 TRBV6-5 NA CASSSGKIIGYTF TGTGCCAGCAGTTCGGGGAAGATAATTGGCTACACCTTC
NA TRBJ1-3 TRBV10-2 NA CASRDAGNTIYF TGCGCCAGCCGGGACGCTGGAAACACCATATATTTT
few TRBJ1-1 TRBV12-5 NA CASGLAWTRDMNTEAFF TGTGCTAGTGGTTTGGCTTGGACGAGGGACATGAACACTGAAGCTTTCTTT
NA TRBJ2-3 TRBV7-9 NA CASSNLTRGGDTQYF TGTGCCAGCTCTAACTTGACTAGGGGTGGGGATACGCAGTATTTT
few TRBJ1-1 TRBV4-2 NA CASSQVGGLLF TGTGCCAGCAGCCAAGTAGGAGGTCTCCTCTTT
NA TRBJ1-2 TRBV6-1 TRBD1 CASSERGQGGGYTF TGTGCCAGCAGCGAAAGGGGGCAGGGCGGAGGCTACACCTTC
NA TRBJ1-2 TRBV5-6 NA CASSFSREGNYGYTF TGTGCCAGCAGCTTTTCCCGGGAAGGCAACTATGGCTACACCTTC
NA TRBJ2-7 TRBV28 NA CASSFWGRGGDEQYF TGTGCCAGCAGTTTCTGGGGCAGGGGGGGCGACGAGCAGTACTTC
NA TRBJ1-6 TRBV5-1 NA CASTNGVGYNSPLHF TGCGCCAGCACTAACGGGGTCGGGTATAATTCACCCCTCCACTTT
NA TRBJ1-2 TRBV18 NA CASSPAEPHGYTF TGTGCCAGCTCACCAGCAGAGCCCCATGGCTACACCTTC
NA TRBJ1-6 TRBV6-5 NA CASSTPSGYPSALHF TGTGCCAGCAGTACGCCATCAGGGTACCCCTCGGCCCTCCACTTT
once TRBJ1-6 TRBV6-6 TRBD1 CASSYTGQGGSPLHF TGTGCCAGCAGTTACACCGGACAGGGGGGGTCACCCCTCCACTTT
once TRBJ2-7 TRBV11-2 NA CASSLVGGTTYEQYF TGTGCCAGCAGCTTAGTTGGGGGCACGACCTACGAGCAGTACTTC
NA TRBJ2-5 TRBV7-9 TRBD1 CASSPTGQGLTQYF TGTGCCAGCAGCCCAACTGGACAGGGTTTGACCCAGTACTTC
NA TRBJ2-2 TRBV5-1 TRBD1 CASSPAQGAGELFF TGCGCCAGCAGCCCGGCACAGGGGGCCGGGGAGCTGTTTTTT
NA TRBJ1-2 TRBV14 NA CASNPSTGTNYGYTF TGTGCCAGCAACCCATCTACAGGGACTAACTATGGCTACACCTTC
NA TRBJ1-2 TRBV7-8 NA CASSSILLYGYTF TGTGCCAGCAGCTCGATCCTTCTGTATGGCTACACCTTC
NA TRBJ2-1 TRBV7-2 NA CASSFPSSYNEQFF TGTGCCAGCAGCTTCCCGAGCTCCTACAATGAGCAGTTCTTC
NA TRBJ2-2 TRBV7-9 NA CASSLRATTNTGELFF TGTGCCAGCAGCTTACGGGCGACCACGAACACCGGGGAGCTGTTTTTT
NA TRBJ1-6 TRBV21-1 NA CASSKGGTDNSPLHF TGTGCCAGCAGCAAGGGGGGGACAGATAATTCACCCCTCCACTTT
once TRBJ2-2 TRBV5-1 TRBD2 CAITSGGNTGELFF TGCGCCATCACTAGCGGGGGGAACACCGGGGAGCTGTTTTTT
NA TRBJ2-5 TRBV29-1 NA CSVERRTGETQYF TGCAGCGTTGAGCGGCGGACGGGGGAGACCCAGTACTTC
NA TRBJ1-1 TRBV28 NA CASSPPRAGGRAFF TGTGCCAGCAGTCCACCCCGGGCCGGCGGTCGAGCTTTCTTT
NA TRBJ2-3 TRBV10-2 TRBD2 CASKTKAGADTQYF TGCGCCAGCAAAACCAAGGCGGGGGCAGATACGCAGTATTTT
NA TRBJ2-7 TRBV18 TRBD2 CASSPNLAGGSYEQYF TGTGCCAGCTCACCTAATCTGGCGGGGGGATCCTACGAGCAGTACTTC
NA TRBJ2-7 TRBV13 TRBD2 CASRRGLAGIYEQYF TGTGCCAGCAGGAGGGGACTAGCGGGGATCTACGAGCAGTACTTC
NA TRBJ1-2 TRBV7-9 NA CASSFGAGWGYTF TGTGCCAGCAGCTTTGGGGCAGGGTGGGGCTACACCTTC
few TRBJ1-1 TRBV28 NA CASSFGLRGEAFF TGTGCCAGCAGTTTCGGCCTTCGGGGGGAAGCTTTCTTT
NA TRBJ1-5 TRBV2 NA CASSDGHSNQPQHF TGTGCCAGCAGTGACGGACACAGCAATCAGCCCCAGCATTTT
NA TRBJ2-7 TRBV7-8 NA CASSLLSGSSYEQYF TGTGCCAGCAGCTTATTGTCAGGGAGCTCCTACGAGCAGTACTTC
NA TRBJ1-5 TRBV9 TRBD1 CASSAGQGAAGNQPQHF TGTGCCAGCAGCGCGGGACAGGGGGCAGCGGGCAATCAGCCCCAGCATTTT
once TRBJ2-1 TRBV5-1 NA CASSSQGREQFF TGCGCCAGCAGCTCTCAGGGTCGAGAGCAGTTCTTC
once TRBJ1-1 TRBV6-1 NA CASSVGGAENTEAFF TGTGCCAGCAGTGTGGGGGGTGCGGAAAACACTGAAGCTTTCTTT
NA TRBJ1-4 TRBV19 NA CASSPWGEKLFF TGTGCCAGTAGCCCTTGGGGTGAAAAACTGTTTTTT